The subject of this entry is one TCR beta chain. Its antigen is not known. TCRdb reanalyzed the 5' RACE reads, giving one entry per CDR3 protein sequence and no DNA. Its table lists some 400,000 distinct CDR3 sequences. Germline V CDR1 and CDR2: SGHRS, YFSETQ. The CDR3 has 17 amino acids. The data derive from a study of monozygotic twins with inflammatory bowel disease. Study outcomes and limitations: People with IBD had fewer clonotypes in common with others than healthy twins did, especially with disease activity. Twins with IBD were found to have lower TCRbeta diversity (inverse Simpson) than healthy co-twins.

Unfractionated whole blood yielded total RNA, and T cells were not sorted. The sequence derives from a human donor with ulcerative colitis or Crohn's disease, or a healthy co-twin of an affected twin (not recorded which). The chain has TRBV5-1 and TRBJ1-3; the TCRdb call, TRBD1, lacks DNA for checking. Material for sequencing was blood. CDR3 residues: CASSYGTSRVPGNTIYF.